The 8 T cell receptor beta chains below all came from one sample that was sequenced in a study of blood T cell repertoires in COVID-19. The method was immunoSEQ multiplex PCR; TCRdb's version includes in-frame clones alone and lacks a portion of them. The table includes 300,000 to 350,000 clones, about 87% detected once. Sequencing was performed on peripheral blood. The receptor set was obtained from a young man with COVID-19, enrolled during active disease.

This clone was detected only a few times. In DNA, the CDR3 is TGCGCCAGCAGCCAAGAGGGGGGAGGGGACATCTACAATGAGCAGTTCTTC. Its translation: CASSQEGGGDIYNEQFF. V is TRBV4-3 and J is TRBJ2-1; tentative D call: TRBD2 (7 bases). CDR1 is LGHNA, CDR2 YSLEER, per germline. The CDR3 is 17 amino acids. V lost 0 bases and J 3 bases, leaving 15 bases between the germline ends.

The CDR3 DNA follows: TGTGCCAGCAGTTCTCTCAGCGGGGCAGTAGATACGCAGTATTTT. Its translation is CASSSLSGAVDTQYF. This sequence joins TRBV7-2 and TRBJ2-3; 7 bases line up with TRBD2. V was clipped by 6 bases and J by 5 bases; unmatched bases: 11. This CDR3 is 15 amino acids long. Germline values: CDR1 SGHTA, CDR2 FQGNSA.

The V call is TRBV29-1, the J call TRBJ1-1; D unresolved. V lost 1 base and J 1 base, leaving 16 bases between the germline ends. CDR3 length equals 16 residues. The germline V gene encodes CDR1 SQVTM and CDR2 ANQGSEA. CDR3 bases: TGCAGCGTTGAAGCGAACTTCGTCTCGGGGAACACTGAAGCTTTCTTT. It specifies CSVEANFVSGNTEAFF. Filled out from reference TRBV29-1 and TRBJ1-1, the complete variable domain reads SAVISQKPSRDICQRGTSLTIQCQVDSQVTMMFWYRQQPGQSLTLIATANQGSEATYESGFVIDKFPISRPNLTFSTLTVSNMSPEDSSIYLCSVEANFVSGNTEAFFGQGTRLTVV.

The CDR3, as DNA: TGTGCCAGCAGCCGGGACAGGGGGTCCGAAAAACTGTTTTTT. It codes for CASSRDRGSEKLFF. The chain is built from TRBV7-2 and TRBJ1-4; TRBD1 agrees at 11 bases. The CDR3 is 14 residues long. Trimming removed 5 bases from V and 8 bases from J; junction bases left unmatched: 4. The V gene's germline CDR1 is SGHTA and CDR2 FQGNSA.

The chain employs TRBV20-1 and TRBJ1-1; D gene uncertain. CDR1 is DFQATT, CDR2 SNEGSKA, per germline (reference sequence). The V gene lost 8 bases and the J gene lost 11 bases, with 15 bases spanning the gap. CDR3 length: 10 amino acids. The CDR3 loop reads CSSLAQQAFF. The CDR3 DNA sequence: TGCAGTTCCCTAGCCCAACAGGCTTTCTTT.

The V call is TRBV19, the J call TRBJ2-1, with a weak D call TRBD2 (6 bases). Looked up from germline, CDR1 is LNHDA and CDR2 is SQIVND (reference sequence). The CDR3 has 15 residues. Trimming left V 6 bases short and J 4 bases short, with 16 bases between. CDR3 coding DNA: TGTGCCAGTAGCCTTAGCGGAGATCCTTACAATGAGCAGTTCTTC. Translated: CASSLSGDPYNEQFF. Full variable domain (outside the CDR3, taken from reference TRBV19 and TRBJ2-1): DGGITQSPKYLFRKEGQNVTLSCEQNLNHDAMYWYRQDPGQGLRLIYYSQIVNDFQKGDIAEGYSVSREKKESFPLTVTSAQKNPTAFYLCASSLSGDPYNEQFFGPGTRLTVL.

The chain couples TRBV6-2 or TRBV6-3 to TRBJ2-1; 10 bases are shared with TRBD1. Germline V gene data show CDR1 as MNHEY and CDR2 as SVGEGT. J gave up 7 bases and V 5 bases, and 11 bases lay outside the gene matches. The CDR3 totals 16 residues. The CDR3 sequence: CASSRGQGKGENEQFF. DNA of the CDR3: TGTGCCAGCAGTAGGGGACAGGGGAAGGGTGAAAATGAGCAGTTCTTC.

This sequence joins TRBV27 and TRBJ2-1, with TRBD2 matching 7 bases. The CDR3 contains 15 residues. Per the germline V gene, CDR1 is MNHEY and CDR2 is SMNVEV (reference sequence). J was trimmed by 6 bases and V by 6 bases; bases with no gene match: 11. Here the CDR3 reads CASRWGFGEGNEQFF. The CDR3 DNA reads TGTGCCAGCAGGTGGGGTTTCGGGGAGGGCAATGAGCAGTTCTTC.